These 15 T cell receptor beta chains came from one sample sequenced in a study of human T cells and chemical hapten exposure. Time point here: pre-sensitization, week 0. Noted treatment: therapeutic diphenylcyclopropenone sensitization with weekly scalp DPC. MiXCR, applied by TCRdb to the RACE reads, yields one record per CDR3 protein. The sample carries over 55,000 distinct CDR3 sequences, 9.5% to 10% recorded once. The input for sequencing was whole blood, taken in connection with sensitization to the hapten diphenylcyclopropenone (DPC). The source of these receptors is a man aged 35 to 55 with alopecia areata. Some clones in this sample may be carry-over from other donors' samples.

This clonotype was detected only a few times. The genes are TRBV6-5 and TRBJ1-5; D not resolved. The CDR3 covers 13 residues. CDR1 is MNHEY, CDR2 SVGAGI, per germline. V gave up 0 bases and J gave up 6 bases, with 6 bases separating them. CDR3 sequence: CASSYSPVQPQHF. The CDR3 nucleotides read TGTGCCAGCAGTTACTCTCCGGTTCAGCCCCAGCATTTT.

This clonotype was seen ten or more times. This chain joins TRBV29-1 and TRBJ2-7, with D possibly matching TRBD1 (6 bases). The CDR3 has 12 amino acids. The germline V gene encodes CDR1 SQVTM and CDR2 ANQGSEA. Trimming removed 6 bases at V and 2 bases at J, with 11 bases between. The CDR3 sequence is CSVLTGAYEQYF. CDR3 nucleotide sequence: TGCAGCGTCCTGACAGGAGCCTACGAGCAGTACTTC.

In its sample, this clonotype was seen a few times. The chain couples TRBV7-6 to TRBJ2-7; TRBD1 aligns across 8 bases. CDR3 length: 15 amino acids. Trimming cost V 1 base and J 3 bases; bases outside gene matches: 5. The germline V gene has CDR1 SGHVS and CDR2 FNYEAQ. The CDR3 nucleotides are TGTGCCAGCAGCTTAGGAGGGACAGGCAGCTACGAGCAGTACTTC. Amino acid sequence: CASSLGGTGSYEQYF.

This clonotype was seen a handful of times. V is TRBV5-1 and J is TRBJ2-2; the D is unclear. With 0 bases removed from V and 4 bases from J, the gap between germline ends came to 10 bases. The CDR3 is 15 residues long. Looked up from germline, CDR1 is SGHRS and CDR2 is YFSETQ. The CDR3 is CASSLGTWLTGELFF. In DNA, the CDR3 is TGCGCCAGCAGCTTGGGAACGTGGCTCACCGGGGAGCTGTTTTTT.

This clonotype was counted at least ten times. The chain employs TRBV30 and TRBJ2-2; D is possibly TRBD1 or TRBD2 (5 bases each). From germline, CDR1 is GTSNPN and CDR2 SVGIG (reference sequence). The CDR3 has 14 amino acids. The V end was cut by 3 bases, the J end by 2 bases, with 10 bases between. This CDR3 is CAWSGTLNTGELFF. The CDR3 nucleotides read TGTGCCTGGAGCGGGACGTTAAACACCGGGGAGCTGTTTTTT.

This clonotype was found many times. The chain couples TRBV13 to TRBJ2-1; 11 positions agree with TRBD2. Germline trimming cut 5 bases from V and 5 bases from J; bases unmatched to any gene: 11. In germline, CDR1 is PRHDT, CDR2 FYEKMQ (reference sequence). The CDR3 totals 17 residues. This CDR3 reads CASSPESLAGGDNEQFF. CDR3 nucleotide sequence: TGTGCCAGCAGCCCCGAAAGCCTAGCGGGAGGTGACAATGAGCAGTTCTTC.

This clonotype was detected many times. The chain uses TRBV11-2 and TRBJ2-7; 7 bases are shared with TRBD2. CDR1 and CDR2 from the germline V gene are SGHAT and FQNNGV. The CDR3 totals 15 residues. V trimming: 0 bases; J trimming: 1 base; junction bases outside the gene matches: 3. CDR3 nucleotides: TGTGCCAGCAGCTTAGATGCGGGAGCGTCCTACGAGCAGTACTTC. Encoded protein: CASSLDAGASYEQYF.

This clonotype was picked up many times. This rearrangement joins TRBV2 to TRBJ2-7; TRBD2 matches at 10 bases. J lost 3 bases, V lost 1 base, and 3 bases had no gene match. Per germline, CDR1 SNHLY and CDR2 FYNNEI. The CDR3 contains 15 residues. CDR3 DNA sequence: TGTGCCAGCAGTGAAGTTTCTAGCGGGAGCTACGAGCAGTACTTC. It codes for CASSEVSSGSYEQYF. Supplemented by reference TRBV2 and TRBJ2-7, the full variable domain reads EPEVTQTPSHQVTQMGQEVILRCVPISNHLYFYWYRQILGQKVEFLVSFYNNEISEKSEIFDDQFSVERPDGSNFTLKIRSTKLEDSAMYFCASSEVSSGSYEQYFGPGTRLTVT.

The chain recombines TRBV7-9 with TRBJ2-7; 10 bases fit TRBD2. Germline values: CDR1 SEHNR, CDR2 FQNEAQ (reference sequence). The CDR3 totals 13 residues. After removal of 8 bases from V and 3 bases from J, the junction contained 4 bases not matched to a gene. CDR3 sequence: CASGSGRDYEQYF. As DNA, the CDR3 is TGTGCCAGCGGAAGCGGGAGGGACTACGAGCAGTACTTC.

This clonotype was seen repeatedly, ten times or more. This chain links TRBV20-1 with TRBJ2-1; 8 bases are shared with TRBD1. V trimming: 5 bases; J trimming: 3 bases; junction bases outside the gene matches: 9. In germline, CDR1 is DFQATT, CDR2 SNEGSKA (reference sequence). This CDR3 is 15 amino acids long. In DNA form, the CDR3 reads TGCAGTGCTTATTATCAGGGGGCGTACTACAATGAGCAGTTCTTC. Translated: CSAYYQGAYYNEQFF.

The chain uses TRBV5-6 and TRBJ2-7; TRBD2 might be the D (5 bases). Trimming pared 1 base from V and 1 base from J, leaving 6 bases between. The CDR3 has 13 residues. The germline gives CDR1 SGHDT, CDR2 YYEEEE. This CDR3 is CASSLRGSYEQYF. CDR3 DNA sequence: TGTGCCAGCAGCTTGAGAGGGTCCTACGAGCAGTACTTC.

The V call is TRBV27, the J call TRBJ1-6; D uncertain. The CDR3 contains 18 residues. Per the germline V gene, CDR1 is MNHEY and CDR2 is SMNVEV (reference sequence). V was clipped by 2 bases and J by 4 bases, with 18 bases between them. CDR3 in DNA: TGTGCCAGCAGTTTAGTTGGGCAGGAAGCTTCTTATAATTCACCCCTCCACTTT. This gives the protein CASSLVGQEASYNSPLHF.

This clonotype has just one count. A much larger clone differs from this one at a single base, so this may be a read error. The chain recombines TRBV6-6 with TRBJ1-1; no clear D. V lost 8 bases, J lost 1 base, and 11 bases lay in between. The CDR3 is 13 residues long. Germline assignment: CDR1 MNHNY and CDR2 SVGAGI (reference sequence). CDR3 residues: CASQSTPNTEAFF. CDR3 bases: TGTGCCAGCCAATCCACTCCGAACACTGAAGCTTTCTTT.

The chain recombines TRBV20-1 with TRBJ2-1, with D tentatively TRBD2 (6 bases). CDR3 length: 15 amino acids. V gave up 6 bases and J gave up 0 bases, with 15 bases separating them. In germline, CDR1 is DFQATT, CDR2 SNEGSKA (reference sequence). In nucleotides, the CDR3 is TGCAGTGCAACGGGACTCCCAAGCTCCTACAATGAGCAGTTCTTC. Residues: CSATGLPSSYNEQFF.

This clonotype was seen repeatedly, ten times or more. The rearrangement uses TRBV20-1 and TRBJ2-1; 7 bases map to TRBD2. This CDR3 is built from 16 residues. CDR1 DFQATT and CDR2 SNEGSKA come from the germline V gene (reference sequence). V lost 0 bases, J lost 1 base, and 6 bases stayed unmatched. The CDR3 coding sequence is TGCAGTGCTAGAGATGTGACTAGCTCTTCCTACAATGAGCAGTTCTTC. This codes for CSARDVTSSSYNEQFF.